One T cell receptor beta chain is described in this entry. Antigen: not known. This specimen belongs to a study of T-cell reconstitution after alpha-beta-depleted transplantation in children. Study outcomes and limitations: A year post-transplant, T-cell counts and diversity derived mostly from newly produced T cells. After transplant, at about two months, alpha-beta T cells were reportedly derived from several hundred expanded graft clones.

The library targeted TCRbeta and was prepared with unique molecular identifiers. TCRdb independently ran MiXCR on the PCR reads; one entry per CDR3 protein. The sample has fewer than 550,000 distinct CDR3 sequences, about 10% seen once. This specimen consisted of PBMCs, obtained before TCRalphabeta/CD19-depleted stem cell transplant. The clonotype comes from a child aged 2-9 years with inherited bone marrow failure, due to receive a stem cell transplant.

CDR3 loop: CASSSNRHSGRAAGELFF. CDR3 coding DNA: TGTGCCAGCAGCTCGAATCGACATAGCGGGAGGGCCGCCGGGGAGCTGTTTTTT. The chain employs TRBV5-6 and TRBJ2-2, with 11 nucleotides matching TRBD2. V was clipped by 3 bases and J by 6 bases; unmatched bases: 13. The germline CDR1 and CDR2 sequences are SGHDT and YYEEEE. The CDR3 runs to 18 residues.